This TCR beta chain was identified during a study of blood T cell repertoires in COVID-19. Original processing notes: Nucleated cell counts were estimated from reference gene primer amplification. Only in-frame clones appear in the TCRdb table, and some are missing; sequencing was by immunoSEQ multiplex PCR. V, J and clone size were drawn from that table, and D and trimming were deduced from the DNA. This sample has about 110,000 clones, with 70% to 85% found just once. The length of the CDR3 is 15 residues. Germline V gene lookup returns CDR1 LNHDA and CDR2 SQIVND (reference sequence). The V and J ends lost 5 bases and 5 bases, in that order; junction bases with no gene match: 11.

The chain couples TRBV19 to TRBJ1-2, with 7 bases aligning to TRBD1. This clonotype originated in a man aged 65-85 years with active or convalescent COVID-19. Sequencing input: peripheral blood. The CDR3 sequence: CASSRGGTAIYGYTF. The CDR3, as DNA: TGTGCCAGTAGTCGCGGAGGGACAGCAATTTATGGCTACACCTTC.